This is a list of T cell receptor beta chains from one sample in a study of monozygotic twins with inflammatory bowel disease. TCRdb reanalyzed the 5' RACE reads and collapses them to one entry per CDR3 protein, without DNA. The repertoire table contains 300,000 to 400,000 distinct CDR3 sequences. The sequenced sample consisted of blood. The receptors here all came from a human donor with ulcerative colitis or Crohn's disease, or a healthy co-twin of an affected twin (not recorded which). Each CDR3 is given with its conserved first and last residue.

TRBJ2-7	TRBV7-6	CASSSSGQGLEQYF
TRBJ1-5	TRBV20-1	CSASFGGHSNQPQHF
TRBJ1-5	TRBV28	CASSSFGVGGQPQHF
TRBJ2-7	TRBV28	CASSFLGLTEQYF
TRBJ1-3	TRBV5-1	CASSLDGASGNTIYF
TRBJ1-6	TRBV28	CASSLRDRSRPLHF
TRBJ2-7	TRBV19	CASSPQDTAYEQYF
TRBJ2-7	TRBV5-1	CASSFLAGIMNEQYF
TRBJ2-3	TRBV4-1	CASSQDLTDTQYF
TRBJ2-3	TRBV4-2	CASSQEGTAVTDTQYF
TRBJ2-3	TRBV20-1	CSARDSGLTDTQYF
TRBJ1-4	TRBV9	CASCRDGVGKLFF
TRBJ1-2	TRBV5-4	CASSSRTYNYGYTF
TRBJ2-5	TRBV6-2/TRBV6-3	CASSYLGYQETQYF
TRBJ2-1	TRBV5-1	CASSLGRVTSGEQFF
TRBJ2-6	TRBV5-1	CASSLIGASSSGANVLTF
TRBJ2-7	TRBV18	CASSPESQGWGEQYF
TRBJ2-2	TRBV28	CASSLSMTGELFF
TRBJ1-6	TRBV20-1	CSAHDGQGISYNSPLHF
TRBJ2-3	TRBV20-1	CSAGGAGDTQYF
TRBJ1-1	TRBV29-1	CSVEGLGAEAFF
TRBJ1-5	TRBV7-9	CASSRQVNQPQHF
TRBJ2-2	TRBV7-9	CASSSRWVVPETGELFF
TRBJ2-7	TRBV3-1	CASSRGPGSSYEQYF
TRBJ2-5	TRBV13	CASSLEGGGRETQYF
TRBJ1-6	TRBV30	CAFGPNSPLHF
TRBJ2-5	TRBV24-1	CATSDLRGKQETQYF
TRBJ1-3	TRBV12-3/TRBV12-4	CASSLDRPSGNTTYF
TRBJ2-7	TRBV10-2	CASSEQGGQGKEQYF
TRBJ2-1	TRBV20-1	CSAPSGSAYNEQFF
TRBJ2-3	TRBV2	CASKGGSSTDTQYF